This entry lists 5 T cell receptor beta chains sequenced from one sample in a study of shared clonotypes between healthy human individuals. Generated by immunoSEQ multiplex PCR, the TCRdb table keeps only in-frame clones and is missing some. The table lists 950,000 to 1,100,000 clones, roughly 70% of them singletons. The sample taken for sequencing was memory CD4+ T cells sorted from blood. Subset denoted: CD45RA-negative fraction. Receptors were obtained from a man between 18 and 35 years old in good health.

This clone was counted a few times. The chain joins TRBV6-1 to TRBJ1-1; D is unresolved. V was clipped by 6 bases and J by 1 base, with 6 bases between them. The CDR3 runs 12 residues. In germline, CDR1 is MNHNS, CDR2 SASEGT. CDR3: CASRYTNTEAFF. The CDR3 coding sequence is TGTGCCAGCAGATACACGAACACTGAAGCTTTCTTT.

This chain uses TRBV11-2 with TRBJ2-5; TRBD1 agrees at 7 bases. This CDR3 comprises 16 residues. The V segment lost 1 base and the J segment 4 bases; nucleotides outside the gene matches: 9. Germline CDR1 and CDR2: SGHAT and FQNNGV. The CDR3 sequence is CASSLARTGSGETQYF. In nucleotides, the CDR3 is TGTGCCAGCAGCTTAGCTCGGACAGGCTCGGGAGAGACCCAGTACTTC.

The J gene is TRBJ1-2, the V gene TRBV5-4, with TRBD1 matching 8 bases. This CDR3 comprises 14 residues. The V gene end was trimmed by 3 bases and the J gene end by 4 bases; junction bases not matched to a gene: 5. In germline, CDR1 is SGHNT, CDR2 YYREEE (reference sequence). DNA for the CDR3: TGTGCCAGCAGCTCCAGGGGGCAGGGCTATGGCTACACCTTC. Its protein is CASSSRGQGYGYTF.

V usage is TRBV30 and J usage is TRBJ1-6; tentative D call: TRBD1 (5 bases). Germline V lookup: CDR1 GTSNPN, CDR2 SVGIG (reference sequence). The CDR3 loop spans 13 amino acids. The V and J ends lost 1 base and 7 bases respectively, with 8 bases between them. The CDR3 DNA reads as TGTGCCTGGAGTGGACAGAGCAATTCACCCCTCCACTTT. Its translation is CAWSGQSNSPLHF.

The chain is built from TRBV21-1 and TRBJ2-2; whether TRBD2, the table's D call, matches the DNA was not checked. TRBV21-1 has pseudogene status. The length of the CDR3 is 17 residues. In DNA, the CDR3 is TGTGCCAGCAGCAAAGGTACCCCGGGACTAGCAGAAGGGGAGCTGTTTTTT. It is translated as CASSKGTPGLAEGELFF.